This T cell receptor (beta chain) was recovered during a study of early stage breast cancer tumors. Notes on this clone: The antigen is undetermined.

TCRdb's copy holds only in-frame clones and misses some; the assay was immunoSEQ multiplex PCR. The sample has 25,000 to 35,000 clones, under 60% seen once. Trimming cost V 2 bases and J 3 bases, with 13 bases left between them. Germline V lookup: CDR1 KGHSH, CDR2 LQKENI. The CDR3 totals 15 residues. Whole-study findings and limits: Compared with adjacent normal breast, tumors showed 2 to 2.5-fold denser, more clonal T cells. Tumor and normal breast were distinguished via blood comparison in 14 of 16 patients. Most shared enriched TCRB sequences were commonly generated ones.

The chain has TRBV18 and TRBJ2-5; a possible D gene is TRBD1 (5 bases). Sequencing was done on a sample of breast tumor tissue. This clonotype originated in a person in their fifties with breast cancer. Here the CDR3 DNA reads TGTGCCAGCTCACCAGAAGCAGGGCCCGAAGAGACCCAGTACTTC. This codes for CASSPEAGPEETQYF.